The clone carrying this T cell receptor beta chain appeared once. What it binds is unknown. The record originates from a study of cytomegalovirus exposure and HLA in healthy donors. The study, taken as a whole, reports: Reported performance of the classifier showed diagnosis of cytomegalovirus status with high specificity and sensitivity. In vitro work confirmed that a few CMV-associated chains recognize CMV antigens. Cytomegalovirus-associated status was assigned to roughly 160 TCR beta chains. A later analysis found first-cohort TCR clusters tended to co-occur in the 95 to 150 validation repertoires.

The junction had 9 bases not matched to a gene; V was cut back by 4 bases and J by 5 bases. The CDR3 covers 14 residues. CDR1 is SQVTM and CDR2 is ANQGSEA in the germline V gene. The protocol was immunoSEQ multiplex PCR, while the TCRdb copy is restricted to in-frame clones and leaves out a portion. Here the sample spans some 150,000 clones, approximately 91% being singletons. The chain employs TRBV29-1 and TRBJ2-3, with 7 nucleotides matching TRBD2. This receptor was obtained from a woman aged 18-35 years in good health and CMV-seropositive. The specimen sequenced was PBMCs. CDR3: CSVVGAGEQDTQYF. CDR3 coding DNA: TGCAGCGTTGTCGGGGCGGGAGAACAAGATACGCAGTATTTT.